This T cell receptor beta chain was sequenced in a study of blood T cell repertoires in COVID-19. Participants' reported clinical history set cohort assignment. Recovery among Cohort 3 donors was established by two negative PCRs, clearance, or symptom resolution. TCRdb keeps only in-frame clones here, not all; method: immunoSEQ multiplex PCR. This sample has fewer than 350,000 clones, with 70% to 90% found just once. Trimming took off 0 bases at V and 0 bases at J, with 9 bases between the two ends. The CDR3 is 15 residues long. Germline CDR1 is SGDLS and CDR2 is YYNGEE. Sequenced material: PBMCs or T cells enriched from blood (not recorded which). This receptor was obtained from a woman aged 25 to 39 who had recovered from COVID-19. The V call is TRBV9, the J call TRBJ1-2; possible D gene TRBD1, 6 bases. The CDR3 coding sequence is TGTGCCAGCAGCGTAGCTACAGGGCCTAACTATGGCTACACCTTC. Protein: CASSVATGPNYGYTF. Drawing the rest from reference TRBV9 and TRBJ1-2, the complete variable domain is DSGVTQTPKHLITATGQRVTLRCSPRSGDLSVYWYQQSLDQGLQFLIQYYNGEERAKGNILERFSAQQFPDLHSELNLSSLELGDSALYFCASSVATGPNYGYTFGSGTRLTVV.